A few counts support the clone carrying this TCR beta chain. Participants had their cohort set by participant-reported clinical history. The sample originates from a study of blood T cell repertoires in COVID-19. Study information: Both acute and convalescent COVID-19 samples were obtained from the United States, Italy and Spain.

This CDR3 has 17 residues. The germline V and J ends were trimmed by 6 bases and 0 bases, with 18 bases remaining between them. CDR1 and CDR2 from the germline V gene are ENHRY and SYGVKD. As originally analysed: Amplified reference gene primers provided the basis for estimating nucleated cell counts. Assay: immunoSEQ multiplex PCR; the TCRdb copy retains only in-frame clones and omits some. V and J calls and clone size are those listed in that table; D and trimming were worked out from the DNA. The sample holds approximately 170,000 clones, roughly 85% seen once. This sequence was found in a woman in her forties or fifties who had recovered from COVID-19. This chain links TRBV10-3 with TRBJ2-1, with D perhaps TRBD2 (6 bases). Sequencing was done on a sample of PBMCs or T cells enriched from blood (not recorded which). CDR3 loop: CAIRGDFYLSSYNEQFF. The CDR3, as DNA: TGTGCCATCAGGGGGGACTTTTACTTAAGCTCCTACAATGAGCAGTTCTTC.